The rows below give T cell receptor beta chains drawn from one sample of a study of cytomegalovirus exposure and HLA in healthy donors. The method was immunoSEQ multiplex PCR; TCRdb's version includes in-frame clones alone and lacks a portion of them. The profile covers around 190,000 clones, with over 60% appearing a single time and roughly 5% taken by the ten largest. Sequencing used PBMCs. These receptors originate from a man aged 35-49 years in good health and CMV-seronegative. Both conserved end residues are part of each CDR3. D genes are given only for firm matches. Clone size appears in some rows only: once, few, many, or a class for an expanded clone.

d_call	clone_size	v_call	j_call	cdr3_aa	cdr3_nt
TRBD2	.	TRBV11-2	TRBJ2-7	CASSPLGLAGDYEQYF	TGTGCCAGCAGCCCTCTGGGACTAGCGGGGGACTACGAGCAGTACTTC
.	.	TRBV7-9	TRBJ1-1	CASSLQGDTEAFF	TGTGCCAGCAGCTTACAGGGTGACACTGAAGCTTTCTTT
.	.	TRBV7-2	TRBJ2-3	CASSTREDTQYF	TGTGCCAGCAGCACGAGGGAGGATACGCAGTATTTT
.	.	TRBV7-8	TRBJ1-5	CASSLGVGGLNQPQHF	TGTGCCAGCAGCTTAGGAGTCGGAGGCCTCAATCAGCCCCAGCATTTT
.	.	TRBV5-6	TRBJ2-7	CASRRESYEQYF	TGTGCCAGCAGACGGGAATCCTACGAGCAGTACTTC
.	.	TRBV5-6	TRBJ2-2	CASSFFGGANTGELFF	TGTGCCAGCAGCTTCTTTGGCGGGGCTAACACCGGGGAGCTGTTTTTT
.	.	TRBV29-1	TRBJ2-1	CSVPGVWGDEQFF	TGCAGCGTCCCCGGGGTTTGGGGAGATGAGCAGTTCTTC
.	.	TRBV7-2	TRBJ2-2	CASSPGLRRTGELFF	TGTGCCAGCAGCCCGGGACTCAGGCGGACCGGGGAGCTGTTTTTT
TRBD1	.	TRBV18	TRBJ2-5	CASSPPGQGARKTQYF	TGTGCCAGCTCACCACCCGGACAGGGGGCTAGGAAGACCCAGTACTTC
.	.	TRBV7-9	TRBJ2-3	CASSLRQDTDTQYF	TGTGCCAGCAGCCTGAGACAGGACACAGATACGCAGTATTTT
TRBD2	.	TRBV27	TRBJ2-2	CASSLNIAGGGNGELFF	TGTGCCAGCAGCCTGAACATAGCGGGAGGCGGTAACGGGGAGCTGTTTTTT
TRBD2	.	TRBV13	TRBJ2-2	CASSSGLVPGELFF	TGTGCCAGCAGCTCGGGACTAGTACCCGGGGAGCTGTTTTTT
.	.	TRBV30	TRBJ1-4	CAFTGIRGEKLFF	TGTGCCTTTACAGGGATAAGAGGTGAAAAACTGTTTTTT
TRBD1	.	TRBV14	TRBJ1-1	CASSPPWTGGDTEAFF	TGTGCCAGCAGCCCACCGTGGACAGGGGGAGACACTGAAGCTTTCTTT
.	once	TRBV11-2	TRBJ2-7	CASSLDRQGTLLEQYF	TGTGCCAGCAGCTTAGATCGGCAGGGCACCCTACTGGAGCAGTACTTC
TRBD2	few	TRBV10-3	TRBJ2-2	CAISDIIAGAATGELFF	TGTGCCATCAGTGACATCATAGCGGGAGCGGCCACCGGGGAGCTGTTTTTT
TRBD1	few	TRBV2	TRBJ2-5	CASSGQGEETQYF	TGTGCCAGCAGCGGACAGGGAGAAGAGACCCAGTACTTC
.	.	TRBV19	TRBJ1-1	CASRPTVNTEAFF	TGTGCCAGTAGACCGACAGTGAACACTGAAGCTTTCTTT
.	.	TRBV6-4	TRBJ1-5	CASSDERNQPQHF	TGTGCCAGCAGTGACGAGAGAAATCAGCCCCAGCATTTT
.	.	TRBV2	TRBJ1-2	CASYASNYGYTF	TGTGCCAGCTATGCGTCTAACTATGGCTACACCTTC
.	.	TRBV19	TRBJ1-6	CASNRGGSPLHF	TGTGCCAGTAACCGGGGAGGCTCACCCCTCCACTTT
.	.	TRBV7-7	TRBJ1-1	CASSFGVGTEAFF	TGTGCCAGCAGCTTCGGGGTGGGCACTGAAGCTTTCTTT
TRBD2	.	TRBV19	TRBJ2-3	CASKVMAGGRWGDTQYF	TGTGCCAGTAAGGTCATGGCGGGGGGCCGCTGGGGAGATACGCAGTATTTT
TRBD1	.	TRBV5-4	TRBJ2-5	CASSSEDRFKTQYF	TGTGCCAGCAGCTCCGAGGACAGGTTTAAGACCCAGTACTTC
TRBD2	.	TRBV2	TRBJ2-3	CASQLQGLAEGPDTQYF	TGTGCCAGCCAACTCCAAGGACTAGCGGAAGGCCCAGATACGCAGTATTTT
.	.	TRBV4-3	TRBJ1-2	CASSRAQGWGHGYTF	TGCGCCAGCAGCCGCGCGCAGGGCTGGGGGCATGGCTACACCTTC
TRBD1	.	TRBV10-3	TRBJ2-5	CAIGDRGSQETQYF	TGTGCCATCGGAGACAGGGGGTCCCAAGAGACCCAGTACTTC
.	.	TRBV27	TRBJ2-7	CASSPTPGSGEQYF	TGTGCCAGCAGTCCCACCCCGGGGTCGGGTGAGCAGTACTTC
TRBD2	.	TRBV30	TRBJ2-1	CAWSRGRLAGVGEQFF	TGTGCCTGGAGCCGGGGCCGACTAGCGGGAGTCGGGGAGCAGTTCTTC
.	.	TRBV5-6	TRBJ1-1	CASSLRGNTEAFF	TGTGCCAGCAGCTTGAGGGGGAACACTGAAGCTTTCTTT
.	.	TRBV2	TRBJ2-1	CASMGLITNEQFF	TGTGCCAGCATGGGGCTCATAACGAATGAGCAGTTCTTC
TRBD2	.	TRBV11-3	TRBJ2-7	CASSLGTSGRNEQYF	TGTGCCAGCAGCTTAGGGACTAGCGGGAGAAACGAGCAGTACTTC
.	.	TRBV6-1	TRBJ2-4	CASSGGVAKNIQYF	TGTGCCAGCAGTGGGGGGGTAGCCAAAAACATTCAGTACTTC
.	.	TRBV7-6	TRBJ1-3	CASSRGSSGNTIYF	TGTGCCAGCAGCAGAGGAAGCTCTGGAAACACCATATATTTT
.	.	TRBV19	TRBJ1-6	CASSIDIVAYSPLHF	TGTGCCAGTAGTATTGATATCGTAGCCTATTCACCCCTCCACTTT
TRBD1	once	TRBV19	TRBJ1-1	CATYRGHTEAFF	TGTGCCACCTACAGGGGTCACACTGAAGCTTTCTTT
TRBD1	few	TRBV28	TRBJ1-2	CASNPGQAGGYTF	TGTGCCAGCAACCCGGGACAGGCTGGCGGCTACACCTTC
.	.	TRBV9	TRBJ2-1	CASSVAIQGPYNEQFF	TGTGCCAGCAGCGTAGCTATCCAGGGGCCCTACAATGAGCAGTTCTTC
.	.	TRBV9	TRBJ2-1	CASSASGTSHNEQFF	TGTGCCAGCAGCGCTTCCGGGACAAGTCACAATGAGCAGTTCTTC
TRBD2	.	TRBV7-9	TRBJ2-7	CASSLSGTRAYEQYF	TGTGCCAGCAGCTTATCCGGGACTAGGGCCTACGAGCAGTACTTC
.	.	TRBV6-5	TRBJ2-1	CATPLSEDSYNEQFF	TGTGCCACTCCTCTGTCGGAGGACTCCTACAATGAGCAGTTCTTC
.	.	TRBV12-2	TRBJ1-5	CASRLESRQGNQPQHF	TGTGCAAGTCGCTTAGAGTCTAGACAGGGCAATCAGCCCCAGCATTTT
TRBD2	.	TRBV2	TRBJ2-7	CASSDVAGGGIYEQYF	TGTGCCAGCAGTGACGTAGCGGGGGGCGGGATTTACGAGCAGTACTTC
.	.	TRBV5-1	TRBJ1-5	CASSSGENQPQHF	TGCGCCAGCAGCTCGGGGGAGAATCAGCCCCAGCATTTT
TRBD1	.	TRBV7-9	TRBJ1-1	CASSFTGQGIPAFF	TGTGCCAGCAGCTTCACGGGACAGGGGATTCCAGCTTTCTTT
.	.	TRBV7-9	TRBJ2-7	CASSLTGQTLLEQYF	TGTGCCAGCAGCCTTACAGGGCAGACTTTGTTGGAGCAGTACTTC
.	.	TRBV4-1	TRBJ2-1	CASSQGVVEQFF	TGCGCCAGCAGCCAGGGAGTAGTTGAGCAGTTCTTC
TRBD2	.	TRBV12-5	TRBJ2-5	CASGLGVGLAGYETQYF	TGTGCTAGTGGTTTGGGTGTGGGACTAGCGGGGTACGAGACCCAGTACTTC
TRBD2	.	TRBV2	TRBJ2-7	CASSVVRGGTYEQYF	TGTGCCAGCAGTGTGGTACGGGGGGGTACCTACGAGCAGTACTTC
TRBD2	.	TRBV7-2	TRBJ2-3	CASSPLAARDTQYF	TGTGCCAGCAGCCCGCTAGCGGCCAGGGATACGCAGTATTTT
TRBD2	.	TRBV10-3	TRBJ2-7	CAISEWEGTYEQYF	TGTGCCATCAGTGAGTGGGAGGGAACCTACGAGCAGTACTTC
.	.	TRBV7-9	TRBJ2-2	CASSTRGGSGGELFF	TGTGCCAGCAGCACCCGCGGAGGAAGTGGCGGGGAGCTGTTTTTT
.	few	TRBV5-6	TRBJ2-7	CASSRASYEQYF	TGTGCCAGCAGCCGAGCCTCCTACGAGCAGTACTTC
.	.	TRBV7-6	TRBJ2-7	CASSAEAGTGTYEQYF	TGTGCCAGCAGCGCCGAAGCAGGAACAGGGACCTACGAGCAGTACTTC
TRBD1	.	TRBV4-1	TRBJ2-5	CASSQATGGQETQYF	TGCGCCAGCAGCCAAGCCACAGGGGGCCAAGAGACCCAGTACTTC